The rows below give T cell receptor beta chains drawn from one sample of a study of shared clonotypes between healthy human individuals. Repertoires were generated with immunoSEQ multiplex PCR, while TCRdb's copy carries only in-frame clones and drops some. The table has around 1.9 million clones, roughly 93% seen once; the top ten hold under 2%. Sequencing was carried out using naive CD8+ T cells from PBMCs. These receptors originate from a man aged 18 to 35 in good health. Some clones in this sample may be carry-over from other donors' samples. Both conserved end residues are part of each CDR3. Fields, in order: CDR3 length, V gene, clone size, J gene, D gene, CDR3 DNA, CDR3 protein. The D gene is left open where the match is weak. Expanded clones are given a class, and other clones once, few, many or no size at all.

len: 14
v_gene: TRBV19
abundance: -
j_gene: TRBJ2-7
d_gene: TRBD1
CDR3nt: TGTGCCAGTAGTACCAGGACAGGTACCTACGAGCAGTACTTC
CDR3aa: CASSTRTGTYEQYF

len: 15
v_gene: TRBV11-2
abundance: -
j_gene: TRBJ2-5
d_gene: TRBD1
CDR3nt: TGTGCCAGCAGCTTAAAGGGACAGCGAGAGGAGACCCAGTACTTC
CDR3aa: CASSLKGQREETQYF

len: 14
v_gene: TRBV7-9
abundance: -
j_gene: TRBJ2-1
d_gene: TRBD2
CDR3nt: TGTGCCAGCTTATCGACTAGCCGAGGCAATGAGCAGTTCTTC
CDR3aa: CASLSTSRGNEQFF

len: 14
v_gene: TRBV7-3
abundance: -
j_gene: TRBJ2-6
d_gene: -
CDR3nt: TGTGCCAGCAGCTTATTACCTGGGGCCAACGTCCTGACTTTC
CDR3aa: CASSLLPGANVLTF

len: 16
v_gene: TRBV10-3
abundance: -
j_gene: TRBJ1-2
d_gene: -
CDR3nt: TGTGCCATCAGTGAGTCGCTGGCGGAGAACCTCTATGGCTACACCTTC
CDR3aa: CAISESLAENLYGYTF

len: 17
v_gene: TRBV5-5
abundance: -
j_gene: TRBJ1-1
d_gene: TRBD1
CDR3nt: TGTGCCAGCAGCTCGGCCCGACAGGGCCTTCGGAGCACTGAAGCTTTCTTT
CDR3aa: CASSSARQGLRSTEAFF

len: 14
v_gene: TRBV9
abundance: -
j_gene: TRBJ2-2
d_gene: -
CDR3nt: TGTGCCAGCAGCGTACGGTCGGGTCCCGGGGAGCTGTTTTTT
CDR3aa: CASSVRSGPGELFF

len: 16
v_gene: TRBV7-8
abundance: -
j_gene: TRBJ2-1
d_gene: -
CDR3nt: TGTGCCAGCAGCTCCCGGCAGTCCCCCGGAATTGGTTGGCAGTTCTTC
CDR3aa: CASSSRQSPGIGWQFF

len: 15
v_gene: TRBV28
abundance: once
j_gene: TRBJ1-4
d_gene: -
CDR3nt: TGTGCCACTCTCAGGGCACAGGCAACTAATGAAAAACTGTTTTTT
CDR3aa: CATLRAQATNEKLFF

len: 15
v_gene: TRBV6-1
abundance: -
j_gene: TRBJ1-5
d_gene: -
CDR3nt: TGTGCCAGCAGTTCATACGACAGTTTCAATCAGCCCCAGCATTTT
CDR3aa: CASSSYDSFNQPQHF

len: 13
v_gene: TRBV5-1
abundance: -
j_gene: TRBJ2-7
d_gene: -
CDR3nt: TGCGCCAGCAGCTTGTCCCCGGGTGAGGAGCAGTACTTC
CDR3aa: CASSLSPGEEQYF

len: 15
v_gene: TRBV4-3
abundance: -
j_gene: TRBJ1-5
d_gene: TRBD1
CDR3nt: TGCGCCAGCAGCCCGGACAGGGGGGGCAATCAGCCCCAGCATTTT
CDR3aa: CASSPDRGGNQPQHF

len: 14
v_gene: TRBV19
abundance: -
j_gene: TRBJ1-5
d_gene: TRBD1
CDR3nt: TGTGCCAGTCTTGGGACAGGGTGGAATCAGCCCCAGCATTTT
CDR3aa: CASLGTGWNQPQHF

len: 13
v_gene: TRBV29-1
abundance: -
j_gene: TRBJ2-3
d_gene: TRBD2
CDR3nt: TGCAGCGTTGTAGCGGGAAGCACAGATACGCAGTATTTT
CDR3aa: CSVVAGSTDTQYF

len: 14
v_gene: TRBV27
abundance: -
j_gene: TRBJ2-7
d_gene: TRBD2
CDR3nt: TGTGCCAGCAGTCCCCGGGAGGGAATAAACGAGCAGTACTTC
CDR3aa: CASSPREGINEQYF

len: 13
v_gene: TRBV18
abundance: few
j_gene: TRBJ1-2
d_gene: TRBD1
CDR3nt: TGTGCCAGCTCCGCGACAGGGAACTATGGCTACACCTTC
CDR3aa: CASSATGNYGYTF

len: 15
v_gene: TRBV28
abundance: -
j_gene: TRBJ1-4
d_gene: -
CDR3nt: TGTGCCAGCAGTTTGAGTGCAGGGGTCGACGAAAAACTGTTTTTT
CDR3aa: CASSLSAGVDEKLFF

len: 17
v_gene: TRBV9
abundance: -
j_gene: TRBJ2-3
d_gene: TRBD2
CDR3nt: TGTGCCAGCAGCGTACCGGGACTAGCGGCAGACACAGATACGCAGTATTTT
CDR3aa: CASSVPGLAADTDTQYF

len: 16
v_gene: TRBV2
abundance: -
j_gene: TRBJ2-1
d_gene: TRBD2
CDR3nt: TGTGCCAGCTTTGGACTAGCGGGGACGAACTACAATGAGCAGTTCTTC
CDR3aa: CASFGLAGTNYNEQFF

len: 14
v_gene: TRBV5-1
abundance: -
j_gene: TRBJ1-5
d_gene: -
CDR3nt: TGCGCCAGCAGCGCGAATGGGGGAGGACAGCCCCAGCATTTT
CDR3aa: CASSANGGGQPQHF

len: 17
v_gene: TRBV9
abundance: -
j_gene: TRBJ2-7
d_gene: TRBD1
CDR3nt: TGTGCCAGCAGCTCCGGGACAGGGGTGAGGGGAACCTACGAGCAGTACTTC
CDR3aa: CASSSGTGVRGTYEQYF

len: 14
v_gene: TRBV7-9
abundance: few
j_gene: TRBJ1-5
d_gene: -
CDR3nt: TGTGCCAGCAGCTTAGCGGGACCGAATCAGCCCCAGCATTTT
CDR3aa: CASSLAGPNQPQHF

len: 12
v_gene: TRBV5-1
abundance: -
j_gene: TRBJ2-5
d_gene: -
CDR3nt: TGCGCCAGCAGCTTGGATGGGTTTCTCCAGTACTTC
CDR3aa: CASSLDGFLQYF

len: 14
v_gene: TRBV10-2
abundance: -
j_gene: TRBJ2-7
d_gene: -
CDR3nt: TGCGCCAGCAGTGAAACGTGGAACAGCTACGAGCAGTACTTC
CDR3aa: CASSETWNSYEQYF

len: 11
v_gene: TRBV10-1
abundance: -
j_gene: TRBJ2-3
d_gene: -
CDR3nt: TGCGCCAGCAGTGACGGCGATACGCAGTATTTT
CDR3aa: CASSDGDTQYF

len: 16
v_gene: TRBV6-5
abundance: -
j_gene: TRBJ2-7
d_gene: -
CDR3nt: TGTGCCAGCAGTTACTCGATCCAGCAGCACTCCTACGAGCAGTACTTC
CDR3aa: CASSYSIQQHSYEQYF

len: 14
v_gene: TRBV5-6
abundance: -
j_gene: TRBJ2-7
d_gene: TRBD1
CDR3nt: TGTGCCAGCAGATCCGGGACAGCACCCTACGAGCAGTACTTC
CDR3aa: CASRSGTAPYEQYF

len: 14
v_gene: TRBV2
abundance: once
j_gene: TRBJ1-5
d_gene: -
CDR3nt: TGTGCCAGCCGAGACGGGGGAAGAGGGCAGCCCCAGCATTTT
CDR3aa: CASRDGGRGQPQHF

len: 13
v_gene: TRBV10-2
abundance: once
j_gene: TRBJ1-1
d_gene: -
CDR3nt: TGCGCCAGTAGAGTCGGCGGACAGACTGAAGCTTTCTTT
CDR3aa: CASRVGGQTEAFF

len: 21
v_gene: TRBV18
abundance: -
j_gene: TRBJ1-5
d_gene: -
CDR3nt: TGTGCCAGCTCGCCCGGGAAAGATGGGGTCGAGAGGTCTTGGGTTTATCAGCCCCAGCATTTT
CDR3aa: CASSPGKDGVERSWVYQPQHF

len: 14
v_gene: TRBV5-6
abundance: few
j_gene: TRBJ1-1
d_gene: -
CDR3nt: TGTGCCAGCAGGTCACAGGGTTTCGGCACTGAAGCTTTCTTT
CDR3aa: CASRSQGFGTEAFF

len: 14
v_gene: TRBV5-5
abundance: once
j_gene: TRBJ1-2
d_gene: -
CDR3nt: TGTGCCAGCAGCAGGGACTCTCGGGCCTATGGCTACACCTTC
CDR3aa: CASSRDSRAYGYTF

len: 13
v_gene: TRBV7-9
abundance: -
j_gene: TRBJ2-5
d_gene: -
CDR3nt: TGTGCCAGCAGCACTCGGACCCAAGAGACCCAGTACTTC
CDR3aa: CASSTRTQETQYF

len: 15
v_gene: TRBV28
abundance: -
j_gene: TRBJ2-1
d_gene: TRBD2
CDR3nt: TGTGCCAGCAGCTCCCGGGACTACTCCCACAATGAGCAGTTCTTC
CDR3aa: CASSSRDYSHNEQFF